The present entry profiles one T cell receptor beta chain with its context. The primer mix had 60 Vbeta and 13 Jbeta primers. Sequencing used immunoSEQ multiplex PCR; TCRdb keeps in-frame clones, though not all of them. The sample lists under 110,000 clones, roughly 80% occurring once. The data were obtained in a study of cytomegalovirus exposure and HLA in healthy donors. This receptor was taken from a man between 35 and 55 years old in good health and CMV-seronegative. Sample: PBMCs.

CDR3 DNA: TGTGCCAGCAGCTTGACTAGCGGGGGGCGGGGTGGTGAGCAGTTCTTC. It encodes CASSLTSGGRGGEQFF. V gene TRBV7-2 combines with J gene TRBJ2-1; the match to TRBD2 covers 13 bases. This CDR3 spans 16 amino acids. The V and J ends lost 3 bases and 9 bases, in that order; junction bases with no gene match: 8. Germline CDR1 is SGHTA and CDR2 is FQGNSA.